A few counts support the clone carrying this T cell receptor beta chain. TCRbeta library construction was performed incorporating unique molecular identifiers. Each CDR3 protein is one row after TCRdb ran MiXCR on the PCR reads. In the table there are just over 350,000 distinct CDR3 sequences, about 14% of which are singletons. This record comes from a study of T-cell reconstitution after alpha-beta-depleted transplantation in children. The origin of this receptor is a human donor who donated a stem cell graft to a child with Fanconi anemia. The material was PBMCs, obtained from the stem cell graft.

CDR3 sequence reads: CASSSGGSSEKLFF. CDR3 DNA sequence: TGTGCCAGTAGTTCCGGAGGAAGCTCTGAAAAACTGTTTTTT. The chain joins TRBV19 to TRBJ1-4; D gene uncertain. The V gene lost 5 bases and the J gene lost 7 bases, with 14 bases spanning the gap. Germline V gene sequence: CDR1 LNHDA, CDR2 SQIVND (reference sequence). The CDR3 extends over 14 amino acids.